This T cell receptor (beta chain) was recovered during a study of shared clonotypes between healthy human individuals. Sequencing used immunoSEQ multiplex PCR; TCRdb keeps in-frame clones, though not all of them. The sample consists of millions of clones, about 94% of them appearing once. Overall study findings and caveats: Naive CD4 clonotype sharing across several donors was 5% to 6%.

V lost 1 base and J 0 bases, leaving 10 bases between the germline ends. Germline V gene lookup returns CDR1 LNHDA and CDR2 SQIVND (reference sequence). The CDR3 totals 16 residues. With respect to this clone: Its specificity is not known.

Naive CD8 cells were CD45RO-negative, positively selected for CCR7, excluding terminally differentiated effector memory CD45RA+ cells. This TCR was recovered from a young man in good health. Sequenced material: naive CD8+ T cells sorted from blood. The gene calls are TRBV19 and TRBJ2-4, with D maybe TRBD1 (5 bases). DNA for the CDR3: TGTGCCAGTAGTATAGGGCAGGGCGCAGCCAAAAACATTCAGTACTTC. It encodes CASSIGQGAAKNIQYF.